Each of the 9 T cell receptor beta chains below was sequenced from the same sample in a study of vaccination effects on CD4 cells after COVID-19. Antigen-specific CD4+ T cells were expanded with viral peptide pools in the ViraFEST assay before sequencing. Cells that had been cultured for 10 days were the source of isolated CD4+ T cells. Vaccination of participants consisted of two doses of either the BNT162b2 or mRNA-1273 vaccine. This table comes from immunoSEQ multiplex PCR, and its TCRdb copy is limited to in-frame clones, with some not included. The table shows fewer than 15,000 clones, with under 80% occurring only once. No antigens are known for them. Here the sequenced sample was CD4+ T cells from PBMCs cultured with HCoV-NL63 spike peptides, taken after COVID-19 vaccination. The origin of the receptors is a human donor who received a COVID-19 vaccine.

This chain connects TRBV4-3 to TRBJ1-6, with TRBD1 matching over 7 bases. Germline V gives CDR1 LGHNA, CDR2 YSLEER. Unmatched junction bases numbered 7, after V lost 1 base and J lost 7 bases. This CDR3 has 16 amino acids. The CDR3 spells CASSQVGGSLNSPLHF. The CDR3 region has the DNA TGCGCCAGCAGCCAAGTAGGGGGCAGCCTAAATTCACCCCTCCACTTT.

V usage is TRBV28 and J usage is TRBJ1-5, with D unresolved. The V end lost 8 bases, the J end lost 4 bases, and 15 bases lay between the germline ends. CDR3 size: 14 residues. Germline-derived CDR1 and CDR2 are MDHEN and SYDVKM. In nucleotides, the CDR3 is TGTGCCAGCCTGCGGGCCCTCATGAATCAGCCCCAGCATTTT. This encodes CASLRALMNQPQHF.

V usage is TRBV6-2 or TRBV6-3 and J usage is TRBJ2-7; TRBD1 aligns across 9 bases. The CDR3 length is 15 residues. CDR1 is MNHEY, CDR2 SVGEGT, per germline. V was pared by 6 bases and J by 4 bases, with 10 bases of the junction left unmatched. The CDR3 region is CASSRTGGAGYEQYF. The CDR3, as DNA: TGTGCCAGCAGCCGTACAGGGGGCGCGGGGTACGAGCAGTACTTC.

This chain connects TRBV9 to TRBJ2-1, with D possibly being TRBD1 or TRBD2 (5 bases each). The CDR3 is made up of 15 amino acids. Germline V gene sequence: CDR1 SGDLS, CDR2 YYNGEE. V lost 2 bases and J 9 bases, leaving 18 bases between the germline ends. The chain's CDR3 is CASSVGTTSNGEQFF. CDR3 in DNA: TGTGCCAGCAGCGTGGGGACCACCTCAAACGGTGAGCAGTTCTTC.

This chain joins TRBV5-1 and TRBJ2-1; no definite D call. The CDR3 is 13 residues long. Deletions cut 2 bases from V and 1 base from J, with 4 bases between. Germline-derived CDR1 and CDR2 are SGHRS and YFSETQ. The CDR3 loop is CASSFRSYNEQFF. For the CDR3, the DNA is TGCGCCAGCAGCTTTAGATCCTACAATGAGCAGTTCTTC.

In this sample, this clone turned up a few times. The rearrangement uses TRBV4-1 and TRBJ2-1; TRBD2 might be the D (6 bases). The CDR3 totals 13 residues. The V and J ends lost 0 bases and 8 bases respectively, with 8 bases between them. CDR1 and CDR2 (germline): MGHRA, YSYEKL. The DNA of the CDR3 is TGCGCCAGCAGCCAAGAGGTAGCGGATGAGCAGTTCTTC. Encoded protein: CASSQEVADEQFF.

In this sample, this clone turned up a few times. The chain is built from TRBV2 and TRBJ1-4; 7 bases are shared with TRBD1. The CDR3 covers 14 residues. Germline V gene sequence: CDR1 SNHLY, CDR2 FYNNEI. J gave up 0 bases and V 6 bases, and 1 base lay outside the gene matches. CDR3 nucleotide sequence: TGTGCCAGCAGAGACAGGGCAACTAATGAAAAACTGTTTTTT. Protein sequence: CASRDRATNEKLFF.

The chain has TRBV28 and TRBJ2-7; D might be TRBD1 (5 bases). The CDR3 length is 15 residues. CDR1 MDHEN and CDR2 SYDVKM come from the germline V gene. The V gene lost 8 bases and the J gene lost 4 bases, with 21 bases spanning the gap. CDR3 sequence reads: CASAEDETAQYEQYF. The CDR3 coding sequence is TGTGCCAGCGCCGAAGATGAGACAGCCCAATACGAGCAGTACTTC. Filled out from reference TRBV28 and TRBJ2-7, the complete variable domain reads DVKVTQSSRYLVKRTGEKVFLECVQDMDHENMFWYRQDPGLGLRLIYFSYDVKMKEKGDIPEGYSVSREKKERFSLILESASTNQTSMYLCASAEDETAQYEQYFGPGTRLTVT.

The chain recombines TRBV4-1 with TRBJ1-2; no reliable D call. V gave up 3 bases and J gave up 0 bases, with 23 bases separating them. The CDR3 consists of 19 residues. CDR1 MGHRA and CDR2 YSYEKL come from the germline V gene. The CDR3 DNA reads as TGCGCCAGCAGCCACCATCCTCGGGGAGGCAACAAAGCTAACTATGGCTACACCTTC. This translates into CASSHHPRGGNKANYGYTF.